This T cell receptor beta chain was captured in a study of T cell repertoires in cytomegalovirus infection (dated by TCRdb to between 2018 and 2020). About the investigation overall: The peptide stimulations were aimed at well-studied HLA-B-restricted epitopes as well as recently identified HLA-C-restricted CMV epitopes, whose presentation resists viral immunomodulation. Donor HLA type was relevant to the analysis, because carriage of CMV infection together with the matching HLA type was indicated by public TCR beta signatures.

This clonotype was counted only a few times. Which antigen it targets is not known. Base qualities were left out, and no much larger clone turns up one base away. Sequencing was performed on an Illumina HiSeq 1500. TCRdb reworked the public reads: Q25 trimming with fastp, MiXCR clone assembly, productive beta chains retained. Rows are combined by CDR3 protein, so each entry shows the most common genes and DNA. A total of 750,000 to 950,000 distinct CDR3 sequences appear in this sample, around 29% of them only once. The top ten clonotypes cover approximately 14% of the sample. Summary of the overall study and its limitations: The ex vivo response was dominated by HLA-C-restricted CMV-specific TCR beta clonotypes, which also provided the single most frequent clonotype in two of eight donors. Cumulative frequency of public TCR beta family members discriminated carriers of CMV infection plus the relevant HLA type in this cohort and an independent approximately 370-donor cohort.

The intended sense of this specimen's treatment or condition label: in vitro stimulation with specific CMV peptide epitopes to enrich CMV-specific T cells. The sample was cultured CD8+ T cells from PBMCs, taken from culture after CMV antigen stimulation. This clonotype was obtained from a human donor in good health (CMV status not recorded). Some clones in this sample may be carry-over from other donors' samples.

The CDR3 has the sequence CASRQGGSLETQYF. In nucleotide form, the sequence is TGTGCCAGTAGACAGGGAGGTAGTTTGGAGACCCAGTACTTC. The sequence joins TRBV19 to TRBJ2-5, with the D gene tentatively TRBD1 or TRBD2, based on 6 matching bases in each. There are 14 amino acids in the CDR3, from cysteine to phenylalanine inclusive. The only DNA kept is the CDR3, 42 bases in frame from the first base. The CDR1 and CDR2 encoded by the germline V gene (reference sequence) are LNHDA and SQIVND. V drops 6 bases and J drops 5 bases, leaving 16 bases in between.